These 18 T cell receptor beta chains originate from one sample sequenced in a study of cytomegalovirus exposure and HLA in healthy donors. Profiling relied on immunoSEQ multiplex PCR, and the TCRdb table lists in-frame clones only, not all of them. In the table there are 50,000 to 65,000 clones, 96% of which are singletons. Source material: PBMCs. The receptor set was obtained from a woman aged 18-29 years in good health and CMV-seronegative.

The J gene is TRBJ1-5, the V gene TRBV5-6; TRBD1 matches at 8 bases. The germline CDR1 and CDR2 sequences are SGHDT and YYEEEE. The CDR3 has 16 residues. Trimming took 0 bases from V and 4 from J; bases not matched to a gene: 6. This chain's CDR3 is CASSLGGTGINQPQHF. The CDR3 DNA is TGTGCCAGCAGCTTGGGGGGGACAGGAATAAATCAGCCCCAGCATTTT.

The chain recombines TRBV29-1 with TRBJ1-1, with no clear D. V was trimmed by 4 bases and J by 4 bases, leaving 10 bases between them. This CDR3 spans 12 amino acids. CDR1 SQVTM and CDR2 ANQGSEA come from the germline V gene. The DNA of the CDR3 is TGCAGCGTTGGCGGGGTAGTCACTGAAGCTTTCTTT. It translates to CSVGGVVTEAFF.

This chain connects TRBV7-9 to TRBJ2-3; 11 bases map to TRBD2. CDR1 is SEHNR, CDR2 FQNEAQ, per germline (reference sequence). The junction had 10 bases not matched to a gene; V was cut back by 7 bases and J by 4 bases. The CDR3 is 16 amino acids. CDR3 nucleotides: TGTGCCAGCACCCTGGGCGGGACTAGCGGCTCAGATACGCAGTATTTT. This gives the protein CASTLGGTSGSDTQYF.

The rearrangement uses TRBV18 and TRBJ1-5, with D possibly TRBD1 on 5 matching bases. The CDR3 spans 16 residues. V gave up 4 bases and J gave up 0 bases, with 13 bases separating them. Per germline, CDR1 KGHSH and CDR2 LQKENI. CDR3 amino acids: CASSQMTDDSNQPQHF. The CDR3 coding sequence is TGTGCCAGCTCACAAATGACAGACGATAGCAATCAGCCCCAGCATTTT.

CDR3 in amino acids: CASSPTSGRANEQFF. CDR3 bases: TGTGCCAGCAGTCCCACTAGCGGGAGGGCCAATGAGCAGTTCTTC. The chain combines TRBV27 with TRBJ2-1, with 13 bases fitting TRBD2. Germline values: CDR1 MNHEY, CDR2 SMNVEV (reference sequence). The J segment lost 6 bases and the V segment lost 5 bases, leaving 4 bases of the junction unmatched. This CDR3 region has 15 residues.

The chain uses TRBV27 and TRBJ2-7; tentative D call: TRBD1 (5 bases). Trimming cost V 8 bases and J 1 base, with 18 bases left between them. Germline loops: CDR1 MNHEY, CDR2 SMNVEV (reference sequence). This CDR3 region has 15 residues. CDR3 loop: CASGTIDSYSYEQYF. The CDR3 DNA is TGTGCCAGCGGTACCATCGACAGTTATTCCTACGAGCAGTACTTC.

The V call is TRBV11-2, the J call TRBJ2-5; 8 bases agree with TRBD2. Germline V gene sequence: CDR1 SGHAT, CDR2 FQNNGV. J was trimmed by 5 bases and V by 0 bases; bases with no gene match: 2. The CDR3 contains 14 residues. CDR3 nucleotides: TGTGCCAGCAGCTTAGAGTCGGGAGGGGAGACCCAGTACTTC. Amino acid sequence: CASSLESGGETQYF.

The V call is TRBV5-4, the J call TRBJ1-2; 7 nucleotides agree with TRBD1. V shed 4 bases and J 5 bases; nucleotides not matched to a gene: 20. Germline CDR1 is SGHNT and CDR2 is YYREEE (reference sequence). The CDR3 covers 18 residues. CDR3 nucleotide sequence: TGTGCCAGCAGCGCCTTTGTTGGACAGGTCACGAGGGGGTATGGCTACACCTTC. Translating gives CASSAFVGQVTRGYGYTF.

V usage is TRBV5-1 and J usage is TRBJ2-1, with 9 positions matching TRBD1. Germline-derived CDR1 and CDR2 are SGHRS and YFSETQ. The CDR3 runs to 16 residues. The ends lost 4 bases at V and 5 bases at J; junction bases unmatched: 10. CDR3 in DNA: TGCGCCAGCAGCAACAACCCGGGACAGGGAGACAATGAGCAGTTCTTC. Encoded protein: CASSNNPGQGDNEQFF.

This clone has just one count. The J gene is TRBJ2-3, the V gene TRBV4-3, with 12 positions matching TRBD2. The V gene end was trimmed by 4 bases and the J gene end by 2 bases; junction bases not matched to a gene: 13. The germline V gene has CDR1 LGHNA and CDR2 YSLEER. The CDR3 has 19 residues. CDR3 loop: CASSPGLAGPGVPTDTQYF. CDR3 bases: TGCGCCAGCAGCCCGGGACTAGCGGGCCCCGGGGTCCCCACAGATACGCAGTATTTT.

The chain uses TRBV6-4 and TRBJ2-5; 10 nucleotides align to TRBD1. This CDR3 is 13 amino acids long. Germline V gene sequence: CDR1 MRHNA, CDR2 SNTAGT. V was clipped by 6 bases and J by 7 bases; unmatched bases: 5. Here the CDR3 reads CASSDRDRGTQYF. The CDR3 DNA is TGTGCCAGCAGCGACCGGGACAGGGGGACCCAGTACTTC.

The V gene is TRBV30, the J gene TRBJ1-5; TRBD1 might be the D (5 bases). The V and J ends lost 2 bases and 5 bases respectively, with 10 bases between them. The CDR3 covers 13 residues. Looked up from germline, CDR1 is GTSNPN and CDR2 is SVGIG (reference sequence). The CDR3 sequence: CAWSPGGDQPQHF. CDR3 in DNA: TGTGCCTGGAGTCCTGGAGGGGATCAGCCCCAGCATTTT.

Comment on this clone: The DNA is omitted, as the CDR3 cannot be located on it reliably, and the CDR3 follows TCRdb's listing. The J gene is TRBJ1-5, the V gene TRBV11-2; the table's TRBD1 call for D was not verified on the DNA. The germline CDR1 and CDR2 sequences are SGHAT and FQNNGV. The CDR3 sequence runs 14 residues, both termini included. The CDR3 protein is CASSFGPGDQPQHF.

The chain employs TRBV6-4 and TRBJ2-2; 10 bases align to TRBD2. This CDR3 is built from 14 residues. V lost 5 bases to trimming and J lost 3 bases; unmatched junction nucleotides: 0. Germline loops: CDR1 MRHNA, CDR2 SNTAGT. The CDR3 DNA reads TGTGCCAGCAGTAGCGGGAGGGACACCGGGGAGCTGTTTTTT. This codes for CASSSGRDTGELFF.

The chain uses TRBV11-3 and TRBJ1-1; D is uncertain. There are 12 residues in the CDR3. V lost 8 bases and J lost 3, with 10 bases in between. Germline V gene lookup returns CDR1 SGHNT and CDR2 YENEEA. CDR3 sequence reads: CASRGKDTEAFF. The CDR3 DNA follows: TGTGCCAGCCGGGGAAAGGACACTGAAGCTTTCTTT.

As concerns this clone: This sample also contains other DNA sequences that code for the same CDR3. J is TRBJ2-7 and V is TRBV15, with a weak D call TRBD1 (5 bases). The CDR3 runs 15 residues. V lost 0 bases, J lost 2 bases, and 11 bases lay in between. The germline V gene has CDR1 LNHNV and CDR2 YYDKDF (reference sequence). CDR3 protein: CATSRDGAETYEQYF. In nucleotides, the CDR3 is TGTGCCACCAGCAGAGATGGGGCGGAGACCTACGAGCAGTACTTC.

The J gene is TRBJ2-2, the V gene TRBV5-4; 9 bases align to TRBD1. Germline CDR1 SGHNT, CDR2 YYREEE (reference sequence). This CDR3 has 17 amino acids. V lost 4 bases, J lost 0 bases, and 7 bases stayed unmatched. This CDR3 reads CASSGPGTGSNTGELFF. CDR3 bases: TGTGCCAGCAGCGGTCCCGGGACAGGGTCGAACACCGGGGAGCTGTTTTTT.

V and J are TRBV11-2 and TRBJ2-1, with D perhaps matching TRBD2 (5 bases). The germline V and J ends were trimmed by 5 bases and 6 bases, with 8 bases remaining between them. The germline gives CDR1 SGHAT, CDR2 FQNNGV. This CDR3 is built from 12 residues. CDR3 sequence (DNA): TGTGCCAGCAGCCGGCGGGCCAATGAGCAGTTCTTC. This gives the protein CASSRRANEQFF.